The 13 T cell receptor beta chains reported below all come from one sample, sequenced in a study of T cell changes during pregnancy in multiple sclerosis. Profiling relied on immunoSEQ multiplex PCR, and the TCRdb table lists in-frame clones only, not all of them. The sample has 90,000 or so clones, under 95% seen once. The input for sequencing was peripheral blood, taken in the first trimester of pregnancy. The source of these receptors is a female donor in good health, enrolled as a control in a pregnancy study.

The chain is built from TRBV14 and TRBJ1-1, with D hard to call. CDR1 is SGHDN and CDR2 is FVKESK in the germline V gene. The CDR3 spans 15 residues. The V and J ends lost 1 base and 8 bases respectively, with 17 bases between them. The CDR3 here is CASSQVLGSLAEAFF. In DNA, the CDR3 is TGTGCCAGCAGCCAAGTCCTGGGGAGTCTCGCGGAAGCTTTCTTT.

J is TRBJ2-1 and V is TRBV28, with a tentative D call TRBD2 (5 bases). The CDR3 totals 12 residues. Germline lookup yields CDR1 MDHEN and CDR2 SYDVKM. V shed 7 bases and J shed 7 bases, with 11 bases lying between them. The CDR3 DNA reads TGTGCCAGCACCGATCGAGGGAATGAGCAGTTCTTC. Protein product: CASTDRGNEQFF.

This clone occurred a few times. The chain employs TRBV5-8 and TRBJ1-5, with D tentatively TRBD1 (6 bases). The germline CDR1 and CDR2 sequences are SGHTS and YDEGEE. This CDR3 has 16 residues. V lost 5 bases and J 4 bases, leaving 19 bases between the germline ends. In DNA form, the CDR3 reads TGTGCCAGCAGAACAACAGGGTCTTCGCCTAATCAGCCCCAGCATTTT. Its protein product is CASRTTGSSPNQPQHF.

This chain uses TRBV12-5 with TRBJ2-1, with TRBD2 identical over 7 bases. From germline, CDR1 is LGHNT and CDR2 FRNRAP. This CDR3 has 15 residues. V lost 6 bases, J lost 8 bases, and 13 bases stayed unmatched. The CDR3 spells CASGRGLLAADEQFF. CDR3 DNA: TGTGCTAGTGGCCGGGGACTATTAGCTGCGGATGAGCAGTTCTTC.

This rearrangement joins TRBV18 to TRBJ2-2, with D tentatively TRBD1 (5 bases). Germline V gene lookup returns CDR1 KGHSH and CDR2 LQKENI. V lost 1 base and J lost 2, with 8 bases in between. This CDR3 has 15 residues. The CDR3 region has the DNA TGTGCCAGCTCACCACGACAGAAAAACACCGGGGAGCTGTTTTTT. It yields the protein CASSPRQKNTGELFF.

This chain connects TRBV30 to TRBJ2-5, with D possibly being TRBD1 (6 bases). The length of the CDR3 is 13 residues. The germline CDR1 and CDR2 sequences are GTSNPN and SVGIG (reference sequence). Trimming took off 0 bases at V and 7 bases at J, with 12 bases between the two ends. CDR3 residues: CAWSVLTRGTQYF. In DNA, the CDR3 is TGTGCCTGGAGTGTACTAACCAGGGGGACCCAGTACTTC.

The chain uses TRBV9 and TRBJ1-1; D possibly corresponds to TRBD1 (6 bases). Germline V CDR1 and CDR2: SGDLS, YYNGEE. V was clipped by 4 bases and J by 11 bases, with 15 bases between them. The CDR3 runs to 12 residues. The CDR3: CASSPRAGEAFF. As DNA, the CDR3 is TGTGCCAGCAGCCCCCGGGCAGGGGAGGCTTTCTTT.

The genes are TRBV9 and TRBJ2-2; D perhaps matches TRBD1 (6 bases). The CDR3 sequence is 14 residues long. The V and J ends lost 4 bases and 4 bases respectively, with 11 bases between them. In germline, CDR1 is SGDLS, CDR2 YYNGEE. Here the CDR3 reads CASSRDTLTGELFF. CDR3 coding DNA: TGTGCCAGCAGCAGGGACACCCTCACCGGGGAGCTGTTTTTT.

The V and J genes are TRBV7-6 and TRBJ2-2; D is perhaps TRBD1 (5 bases). This CDR3 region has 16 residues. From germline, CDR1 is SGHVS and CDR2 FNYEAQ. V gave up 5 bases and J gave up 5 bases, with 18 bases separating them. This CDR3 reads CASSPDSLVVTGELFF. Written as DNA, the CDR3 is TGTGCCAGCAGCCCTGACAGCCTAGTAGTGACCGGGGAGCTGTTTTTT.

As DNA, the CDR3 is TGTGCCAGCAGTGTGAACAGACAGAATGAAAAACTGTTTTTT. Its protein is CASSVNRQNEKLFF. J is TRBJ1-4 and V is TRBV2; weak D call: TRBD1 (5 bases). Germline assignment: CDR1 SNHLY and CDR2 FYNNEI. This CDR3 region has 14 residues. The V end lost 4 bases, the J end lost 5 bases, and 11 bases lay between the germline ends.

V gene TRBV14 combines with J gene TRBJ2-7; TRBD2 matches at 8 bases. After removal of 1 base from V and 6 bases from J, the junction contained 11 bases not matched to a gene. The CDR3 runs to 16 residues. The V gene's germline CDR1 is SGHDN and CDR2 FVKESK. Written as DNA, the CDR3 is TGTGCCAGCAGCCAAGTAGAAGCGGGGGTTCCCGGCGAGCAGTACTTC. Translating it yields CASSQVEAGVPGEQYF.

The V call is TRBV5-6, the J call TRBJ1-5; D is unclear. Germline CDR1 SGHDT, CDR2 YYEEEE. This CDR3 contains 15 residues. Trimming removed 0 bases at V and 2 bases at J, with 9 bases between. The CDR3 DNA reads TGTGCCAGCAGCTTGGGAGCGCCCGGCAATCAGCCCCAGCATTTT. Amino acids: CASSLGAPGNQPQHF.

V usage is TRBV9 and J usage is TRBJ2-5; tentative D call: TRBD2 (6 bases). CDR3 length: 15 amino acids. Germline V gives CDR1 SGDLS, CDR2 YYNGEE. V lost 4 bases and J 5 bases, leaving 18 bases between the germline ends. This CDR3 is CASSPMGGPLETQYF. CDR3 DNA: TGTGCCAGCAGCCCGATGGGAGGTCCCCTGGAGACCCAGTACTTC. Full variable domain (rest looked up from reference TRBV9 and TRBJ2-5): DSGVTQTPKHLITATGQRVTLRCSPRSGDLSVYWYQQSLDQGLQFLIQYYNGEERAKGNILERFSAQQFPDLHSELNLSSLELGDSALYFCASSPMGGPLETQYFGPGTRLLVL.